The 8 T cell receptor beta chains reported below all come from one sample, sequenced in a study of read filtering for tumor transcriptome and immune sequencing. This library used roughly 0.4 ug RNA and molecular barcoded adaptors spanning alpha/delta and beta/gamma chains. TCRdb fed the reads into MiXCR, producing one record per CDR3 protein. Of tens of thousands of distinct CDR3 sequences in the sample, roughly 19% were seen once. Sequenced sample: a population of CD138-negative cells sorted from bone marrow. The receptors shown here come from a donor at least 40 years old with multiple myeloma.

This clonotype has a count of ten or more. CDR3 loop: CASVTPPGQGYGYTF. In DNA, the CDR3 is TGTGCCAGCGTCACCCCTCCGGGACAGGGGTATGGCTACACCTTC. This chain uses TRBV28 with TRBJ1-2, with 10 bases fitting TRBD1. Trimming at V came to 8 bases and at J to 5 bases, leaving 11 bases not matched to a gene. The CDR3 loop spans 15 amino acids. Per germline, CDR1 MDHEN and CDR2 SYDVKM.

This clonotype was counted many times. The chain uses TRBV7-9 and TRBJ1-1; perhaps TRBD1 as D (6 bases). Per germline, CDR1 SEHNR and CDR2 FQNEAQ (reference sequence). The CDR3 has 14 amino acids. Trimming took 4 bases from V and 1 from J, leaving 10 bases between them. This chain's CDR3 is CASSSRQANTEAFF. The DNA of the CDR3 is TGTGCCAGCAGCTCCCGACAGGCGAACACTGAAGCTTTCTTT.

Ten or more counts support this clonotype. J is TRBJ2-7 and V is TRBV14; D remains ambiguous. Germline V CDR1 and CDR2: SGHDN, FVKESK. The V end lost 0 bases, the J end lost 6 bases, and 6 bases lay between the germline ends. This CDR3 has 12 amino acids. The DNA of the CDR3 is TGTGCCAGCAGCCAAGATTATTCCGAGCAGTACTTC. It codes for CASSQDYSEQYF.

Worth noting for this clonotype: A clone one base away is much larger, so this may be a read error. The rearrangement joins TRBV3-1 to TRBJ2-5, with 7 bases fitting TRBD1. This CDR3 comprises 15 residues. The germline V gene encodes CDR1 LGHDT and CDR2 YNNKEL (reference sequence). The CDR3, as DNA: TGTGCCAGCAGCCAAACAGGGGCGCCGAAAGAGATCCAGTACTTC. This sequence encodes CASSQTGAPKEIQYF.

Ten or more counts support this clonotype. The J gene is TRBJ1-2, the V gene TRBV6-1; no definite D call. Trimming left V 5 bases short and J 8 bases short, with 15 bases between. The CDR3 runs 13 residues. Germline assignment: CDR1 MNHNS and CDR2 SASEGT. The CDR3 nucleotides are TGTGCCAGCAGTCAAACCGACACACACGGCTACACCTTC. Translated, it gives CASSQTDTHGYTF.

Turning to this clonotype: A read error may be the cause here, since a much bigger clone is one base away. The chain is built from TRBV20-1 and TRBJ1-2, with D possibly being TRBD1 (5 bases). Germline CDR1 and CDR2: DFQATT and SNEGSKA (reference sequence). This CDR3 has 14 residues. V lost 6 bases, J lost 3 bases, and 17 bases lay in between. This CDR3 is CSAVIQDADYGYTF. The CDR3, as DNA: TGCAGTGCGGTAATACAGGACGCTGACTATGGCTACACCTTC.

Note on this clonotype: A much larger clone lies a single base off, so this may be a read error. Because the CDR3 is missing its conserved closing phenylalanine or tryptophan, this is likely a read error. CDR3 residues: CSARVRYEQYL. CDR3 DNA: TGCAGTGCTAGAGTACGATACGAGCAGTACCTC. The V gene is TRBV20-1, the J gene TRBJ2-7, with D hard to call. This CDR3 has 11 amino acids. CDR1 and CDR2 (germline): DFQATT, SNEGSKA (reference sequence). The V and J ends lost 1 base and 4 bases respectively, with 5 bases between them.

Concerning this clonotype itself: This likely comes from a read error, as the CDR3 has no conserved phenylalanine or tryptophan at its end. The chain carries TRBV11-1 and TRBJ2-1; D not certain. The CDR3 is made up of 13 amino acids. V lost 3 bases and J 5 bases, leaving 8 bases between the germline ends. CDR1 and CDR2 from the germline V gene are SGHAT and FQDESV (reference sequence). CDR3: CASSFSKHNEQFL. CDR3 sequence (DNA): TGTGCCAGCAGCTTTTCCAAACACAATGAGCAGTTCCTC.